The sample holds a few counts of the clone carrying this TCR beta chain. Its antigen is unknown. These data come from a study of beta chain features in type 1 diabetes. Notes on the study in general: Researchers cautioned that cDNA sequencing could over-represent cells with high TCR expression. In all four CD4+ subsets, TCRB CDR3 length was significantly, moderately reduced in type 1 diabetes.

Averaging about 116 mL, one heparinised blood draw came from each individual donor. CDR3 length equals 16 residues. The study reverse transcribed the entire isolated RNA, so it sequenced expressed TCRB transcripts. Measured with immunoSEQ multiplex PCR; TCRdb has only the in-frame clones, and not every one. Among about 410,000 clones listed, about 15% were seen once. The TCR comes from a man aged 25 to 40 in good health. This chain uses TRBV21-1 with TRBJ2-3; the D call TRBD2 from the table was never checked on the DNA. TRBV21-1 is a pseudogene locus. The sample was naive CD4+ T cells from blood. The DNA for the CDR3 is TGTGCCAGCAGCATTCGGAGGGGCACACCCCCAGATACGCAGTATTTT. Translated: CASSIRRGTPPDTQYF.